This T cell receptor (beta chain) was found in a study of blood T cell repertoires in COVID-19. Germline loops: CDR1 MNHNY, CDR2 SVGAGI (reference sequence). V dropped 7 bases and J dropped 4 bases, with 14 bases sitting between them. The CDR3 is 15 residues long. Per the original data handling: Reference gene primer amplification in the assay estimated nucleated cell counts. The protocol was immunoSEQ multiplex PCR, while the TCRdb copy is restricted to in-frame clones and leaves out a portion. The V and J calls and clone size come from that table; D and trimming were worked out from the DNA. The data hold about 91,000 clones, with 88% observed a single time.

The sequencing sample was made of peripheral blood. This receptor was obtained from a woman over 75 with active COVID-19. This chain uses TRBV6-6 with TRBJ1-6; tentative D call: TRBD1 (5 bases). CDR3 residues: CASTSDRRYNSPLHF. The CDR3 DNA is TGTGCCAGCACCTCCGACAGACGTTATAATTCACCCCTCCACTTT.